One TCR beta chain is described in this entry. This specimen comes from a study of blood T cell repertoires in COVID-19. Study-level background: Whether acute or convalescent, the COVID-19 samples came from the United States, Italy and Spain. In each case, the material was cDNA or gDNA derived from T cells, B-cell-depleted T cells, or PBMCs.

Original methodology: The authors estimated nucleated cell counts from reference gene primer amplification. Data came from immunoSEQ multiplex PCR; TCRdb stores just in-frame clones and leaves some out. For V, J and clone size, that table is used; D and trimming come from the DNA. The profile shows about 180,000 clones, 65% to 90% of them singletons. This receptor was obtained from a human donor in a cohort sampled during active COVID-19. Sequences were obtained from peripheral blood.

This CDR3 reads CASSQVTGGGEKLFF. The CDR3 DNA sequence: TGTGCCAGCAGCCAAGTAACGGGGGGAGGCGAAAAACTGTTTTTT. The V gene is TRBV3-1 (or the pseudogene TRBV3-2), the J gene TRBJ1-4; D perhaps matches TRBD1 (5 bases). V shed 1 base and J shed 8 bases, with 14 bases lying between them. The germline V gene encodes CDR1 LGHDT and CDR2 YNNKEL (reference sequence). The CDR3 runs 15 residues.